This T cell receptor beta chain was observed in a study of glioma-infiltrating T cells. The study, taken as a whole, reports: Above-expected tissue-blood divergence occurred in all gliomas, most in low-grade ones.

With 5 bases removed from V and 2 bases from J, the gap between germline ends came to 8 bases. CDR3 size: 13 residues. From germline, CDR1 is MRHNA and CDR2 SNTAGT. TCR alpha and beta CDR3 regions were amplified from RNA using iRepertoire nested multiplex PCR. Input was 100-400 ng of tissue mRNA or PBMC total RNA. TCRdb processed the multiplex PCR reads anew with MiXCR; each CDR3 protein has one entry. The sample has roughly 100,000 distinct CDR3 sequences, about 40% seen once; the top ten hold 30% to 40%. This clonotype was counted many times. What it binds is not known. The chain couples TRBV6-4 to TRBJ2-3, with D tentatively TRBD1 or TRBD2 (5 bases each). The sequence derives from a human donor with low-grade glioma or glioblastoma, undergoing nonglioma brain surgery, or in good health (not recorded which). Material for sequencing was glioma tissue, nonneoplastic brain tissue, or PBMCs (not recorded which). The CDR3 region is CASSRDVTDTQYF. The CDR3 region has the DNA TGTGCCAGCAGTAGGGACGTCACAGATACGCAGTATTTT.